The present entry profiles one TCR beta chain with its context. The CDR3 loop spans 18 amino acids. Germline CDR1 is LNHDA and CDR2 is SQIVND (reference sequence). Germline trimming cut 6 bases from V and 8 bases from J; bases unmatched to any gene: 19. TCRdb called the RT-PCR reads again in MiXCR, with one record for every CDR3 protein. The sample records a few hundred thousand distinct CDR3 sequences, 22% being singletons. The sample comes from a study of response to subunit inactivated influenza vaccine. The TCR was taken from a man aged 45 to 75 who received an inactivated influenza vaccine. J is TRBJ2-1 and V is TRBV19; 10 bases fit TRBD2. Here the sequenced sample was PBMCs from blood, taken approximately 20 months after vaccination. The CDR3 loop is CASRWPGGRASGSDEQFF. CDR3 nucleotide sequence: TGTGCCAGTAGATGGCCGGGGGGTCGGGCTAGCGGGAGTGATGAGCAGTTCTTC.